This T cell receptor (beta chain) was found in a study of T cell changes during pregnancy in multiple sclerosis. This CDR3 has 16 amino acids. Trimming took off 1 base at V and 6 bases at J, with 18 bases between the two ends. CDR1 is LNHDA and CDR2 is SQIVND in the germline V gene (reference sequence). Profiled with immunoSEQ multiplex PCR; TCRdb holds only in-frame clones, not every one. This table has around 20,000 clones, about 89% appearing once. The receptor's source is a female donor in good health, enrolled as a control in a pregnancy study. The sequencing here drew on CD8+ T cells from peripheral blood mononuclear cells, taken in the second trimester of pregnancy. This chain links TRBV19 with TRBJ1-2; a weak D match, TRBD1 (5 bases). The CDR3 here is CASSIGGDPRGNGYTF. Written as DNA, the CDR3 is TGTGCCAGTAGTATAGGAGGAGACCCTAGGGGAAATGGCTACACCTTC.